A single sample is the source of the 18 T cell receptor beta chains below, sequenced in a study of cytomegalovirus exposure and HLA in healthy donors. The assay was immunoSEQ multiplex PCR, and TCRdb's table has in-frame clones only and misses some. The data show some 130,000 clones, 84% seen once. Sequencing input: PBMCs. The origin of the receptors is a woman in her twenties or thirties in good health and CMV-seronegative.

The V call is TRBV11-2, the J call TRBJ2-1; D may be TRBD1 (5 bases). CDR3 length: 16 residues. Per germline, CDR1 SGHAT and CDR2 FQNNGV. The V gene lost 2 bases and the J gene lost 2 bases, with 13 bases spanning the gap. Here the CDR3 DNA reads TGTGCCAGCAGCTTAAGGGGCCAGGGCCCCTACAATGAGCAGTTCTTC. This codes for CASSLRGQGPYNEQFF.

The rearrangement links TRBV7-2 to TRBJ2-3; 8 nucleotides line up with TRBD1. Germline CDR1 is SGHTA and CDR2 is FQGNSA. Losses at the gene ends were 5 bases for V and 0 bases for J; bases not matched to a gene: 4. CDR3 size: 15 residues. CDR3 residues: CASSPRTGSTDTQYF. CDR3 coding DNA: TGTGCCAGCAGCCCACGGACAGGGAGCACAGATACGCAGTATTTT.

V gene TRBV7-2 combines with J gene TRBJ1-5; possibly TRBD1 for D (6 bases). The CDR3 length is 15 residues. Germline lookup yields CDR1 SGHTA and CDR2 FQGNSA. Trimming removed 1 base from V and 5 bases from J, with 12 bases in between. This chain's CDR3 is CASSLGGGGHQPQHF. CDR3 coding DNA: TGTGCCAGCAGCTTAGGCGGCGGGGGGCATCAGCCCCAGCATTTT.

A few counts support this clone. The chain joins TRBV6-4 to TRBJ2-2; 10 nucleotides match TRBD1. The CDR3 totals 14 residues. CDR1 is MRHNA and CDR2 is SNTAGT in the germline V gene. J lost 3 bases, V lost 6 bases, and 1 base had no gene match. CDR3 protein: CASRGTGDTGELFF. The DNA for the CDR3 is TGTGCCAGCAGGGGGACAGGGGACACCGGGGAGCTGTTTTTT.

The J gene is TRBJ2-7, the V gene TRBV6-6; weak D call: TRBD1 (6 bases). This CDR3 has 15 amino acids. V was pared by 4 bases and J by 3 bases, with 16 bases between. CDR1 and CDR2 (germline): MNHNY, SVGAGI (reference sequence). The CDR3 region has the DNA TGTGCCAGCAGTTTTTCGACAGGCTTTAGCTACGAGCAGTACTTC. As protein: CASSFSTGFSYEQYF.

This clone was picked up a small number of times. This chain joins TRBV7-2 and TRBJ2-3, with 14 bases identical to TRBD2. Germline V gene data show CDR1 as SGHTA and CDR2 as FQGNSA. The CDR3 sequence is 16 residues long. Losses at the gene ends were 4 bases for V and 4 bases for J; bases not matched to a gene: 4. CDR3 nucleotide sequence: TGTGCCAGCAGCTCGGGACTAGCGGGGGTGTCAGATACGCAGTATTTT. This gives the protein CASSSGLAGVSDTQYF. Looking up the rest from reference TRBV7-2 and TRBJ2-3 gives the full variable domain: GAGVSQSPSNKVTEKGKDVELRCDPISGHTALYWYRQSLGQGLEFLIYFQGNSAPDKSGLPSDRFSAERTGGSVSTLTIQRTQQEDSAVYLCASSSGLAGVSDTQYFGPGTRLTVL.

The chain carries TRBV6-5 and TRBJ1-3; D unresolved. There are 14 residues in the CDR3. Germline V gives CDR1 MNHEY, CDR2 SVGAGI. The V end lost 0 bases, the J end lost 3 bases, and 6 bases lay between the germline ends. The CDR3 loop reads CASSYSSIGNTIYF. As DNA, the CDR3 is TGTGCCAGCAGTTACTCGTCTATTGGAAACACCATATATTTT.

The genes are TRBV29-1 and TRBJ1-1; D ambiguous. Trimming took 3 bases from V and 1 from J, leaving 9 bases between them. The CDR3 has 13 residues. The germline V gene has CDR1 SQVTM and CDR2 ANQGSEA. CDR3 DNA sequence: TGCAGCGTTGACGGCAGAGGGAACACTGAAGCTTTCTTT. This codes for CSVDGRGNTEAFF.

The genes are TRBV5-6 and TRBJ1-1; 7 bases map to TRBD1. This CDR3 comprises 12 residues. V gave up 4 bases and J gave up 5 bases; unmatched junction bases: 2. CDR1 is SGHDT and CDR2 is YYEEEE in the germline V gene. This chain's CDR3 is CASSPGGTEAFF. The CDR3, as DNA: TGTGCCAGCAGCCCAGGGGGAACTGAAGCTTTCTTT.

The chain carries TRBV5-6 and TRBJ1-3; tentatively, D is TRBD1 (5 bases). CDR3 length: 16 amino acids. The germline V and J ends were trimmed by 2 bases and 2 bases, with 14 bases remaining between them. Germline loops: CDR1 SGHDT, CDR2 YYEEEE. CDR3 in amino acids: CASSFQGTGAGNTIYF. CDR3 in DNA: TGTGCCAGCAGCTTTCAGGGTACGGGGGCTGGAAACACCATATATTTT.

The V and J genes are TRBV6-4 and TRBJ1-3, with D maybe TRBD1 (6 bases). The CDR3 runs 15 residues. V was clipped by 8 bases and J by 4 bases, with 18 bases between them. Germline values: CDR1 MRHNA, CDR2 SNTAGT. As DNA, the CDR3 is TGTGCCAGCGACCCCGCCGGGACAACCGGAAACACCATATATTTT. Protein: CASDPAGTTGNTIYF.

CDR3 amino acids: CSVVIVGGGPTDTQYF. The CDR3 DNA reads TGCAGCGTTGTGATAGTGGGCGGGGGGCCAACAGATACGCAGTATTTT. The V gene is TRBV29-1, the J gene TRBJ2-3, with 8 bases identical to TRBD2. CDR1 is SQVTM and CDR2 is ANQGSEA in the germline V gene. The CDR3 contains 16 residues. V lost 4 bases, J lost 3 bases, and 12 bases stayed unmatched.

The rearrangement joins TRBV6-1 to TRBJ1-5; D is undetermined. The length of the CDR3 is 12 residues. Trimming took off 4 bases at V and 7 bases at J, with 8 bases between the two ends. Looked up from germline, CDR1 is MNHNS and CDR2 is SASEGT. CDR3 coding DNA: TGTGCCAGCAGTGCCCGAGTCCAGCCCCAGCATTTT. This gives the protein CASSARVQPQHF.

The chain recombines TRBV6-1 with TRBJ1-1; D unresolved. Trimming cost V 0 bases and J 5 bases, with 16 bases left between them. CDR1 and CDR2 from the germline V gene are MNHNS and SASEGT. The CDR3 extends over 16 amino acids. In DNA, the CDR3 is TGTGCCAGCAGTGAAGCTTCCGCGGGGTATGGGACTGAAGCTTTCTTT. Encoded protein: CASSEASAGYGTEAFF.

The chain carries TRBV7-9 and TRBJ2-7; perhaps TRBD1 as D (5 bases). Per the germline V gene, CDR1 is SEHNR and CDR2 is FQNEAQ (reference sequence). The CDR3 runs to 16 residues. V was pared by 4 bases and J by 0 bases, with 16 bases between. For the CDR3, the DNA is TGTGCCAGCAGCTCACCGACAGAATCGCTCTCCTACGAGCAGTACTTC. Amino acid sequence: CASSSPTESLSYEQYF.

This sequence joins TRBV5-4 and TRBJ2-3; D gene uncertain. This CDR3 contains 13 residues. V lost 0 bases and J 4 bases, leaving 6 bases between the germline ends. Per germline, CDR1 SGHNT and CDR2 YYREEE (reference sequence). The CDR3 nucleotides are TGTGCCAGCAGCTTGGCGGCGGCAGATACGCAGTATTTT. Protein: CASSLAAADTQYF.

V gene TRBV25-1 combines with J gene TRBJ2-6, with D uncertain. Between the trimmed V and J ends, which lost 3 bases and 0 bases, there was a span of 6 bases. This CDR3 is built from 15 residues. CDR1 is MGHDK, CDR2 SYGVNS, per germline. For the CDR3, the DNA is TGTGCCAGCAGTGACTCAGGCTCTGGGGCCAACGTCCTGACTTTC. Amino acid sequence: CASSDSGSGANVLTF.

The J gene is TRBJ1-5, the V gene TRBV6-5; maybe TRBD1 (6 bases). The length of the CDR3 is 15 residues. V dropped 6 bases and J dropped 0 bases, with 12 bases sitting between them. Germline V gene lookup returns CDR1 MNHEY and CDR2 SVGAGI. The CDR3 loop is CASRSRGYSNQPQHF. The DNA for the CDR3 is TGTGCCAGCAGAAGCAGGGGTTATAGCAATCAGCCCCAGCATTTT.